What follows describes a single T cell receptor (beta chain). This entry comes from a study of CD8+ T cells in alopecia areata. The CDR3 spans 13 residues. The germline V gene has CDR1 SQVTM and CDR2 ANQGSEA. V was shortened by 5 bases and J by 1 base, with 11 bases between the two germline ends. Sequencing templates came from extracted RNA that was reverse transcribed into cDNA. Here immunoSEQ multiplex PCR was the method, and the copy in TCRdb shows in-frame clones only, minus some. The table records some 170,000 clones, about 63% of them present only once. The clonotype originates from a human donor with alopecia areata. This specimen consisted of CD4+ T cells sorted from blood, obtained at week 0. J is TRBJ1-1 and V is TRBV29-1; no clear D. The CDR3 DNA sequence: TGCAGCGTTACCGACACCCCGAACACTGAAGCTTTCTTT. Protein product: CSVTDTPNTEAFF.